This TCR beta chain was sequenced in a study of post-analysis software for immune sequencing data. Study-level results: The authors found that F measure strongly co-clustered same-batch samples. Compared with controls, patients had more of about 5 TRBV segments, including TRBV5-6, TRBV5-1 and TRBV20-1. There was significantly lower normalized Chao1 diversity in multiple sclerosis patients than in controls.

This clonotype has a handful of counts. Antigen specificity is unknown. Germline CDR1 reads DFQATT; CDR2 reads SNEGSKA (reference sequence). Trimming removed 2 bases from V and 6 bases from J, with 11 bases in between. The CDR3 has 12 amino acids. Prepared TCR beta cDNA libraries contained unique molecular identifiers. The yield from roughly 1 to 10 million T cells was 500,000 or so cDNA molecules in total. TCRdb reanalysed the PCR reads using MiXCR and keeps one entry per CDR3 protein. The sample lists about 570,000 distinct CDR3 sequences; 34% were seen once. The receptor comes from a girl aged 2-17 years with multiple sclerosis. The chain employs TRBV20-1 and TRBJ2-7; D gene ambiguous. The material sequenced was blood. This CDR3 reads CSARSFAGEQYF. In DNA form, the CDR3 reads TGCAGTGCTAGATCTTTCGCCGGCGAGCAGTACTTC.